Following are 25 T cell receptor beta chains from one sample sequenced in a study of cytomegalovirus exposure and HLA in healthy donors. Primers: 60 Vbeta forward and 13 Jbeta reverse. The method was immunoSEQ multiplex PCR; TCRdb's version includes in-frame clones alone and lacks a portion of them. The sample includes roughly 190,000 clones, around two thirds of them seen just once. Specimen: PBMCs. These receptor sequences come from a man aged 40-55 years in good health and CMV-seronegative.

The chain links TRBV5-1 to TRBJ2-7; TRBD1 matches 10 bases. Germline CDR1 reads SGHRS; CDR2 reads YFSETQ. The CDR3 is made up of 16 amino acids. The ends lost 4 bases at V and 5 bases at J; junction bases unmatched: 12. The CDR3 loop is CASSPEPGQGFHEQYF. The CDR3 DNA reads TGCGCCAGCAGCCCGGAACCGGGACAGGGGTTCCACGAGCAGTACTTC.

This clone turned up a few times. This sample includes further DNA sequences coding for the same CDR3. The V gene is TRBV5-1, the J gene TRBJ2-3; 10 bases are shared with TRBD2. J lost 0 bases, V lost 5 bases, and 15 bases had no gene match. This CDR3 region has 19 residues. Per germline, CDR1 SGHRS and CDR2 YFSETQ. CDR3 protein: CASSPPAGGPVSSTDTQYF. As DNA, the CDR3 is TGCGCCAGCAGTCCCCCAGCGGGGGGGCCAGTCAGTAGCACAGATACGCAGTATTTT.

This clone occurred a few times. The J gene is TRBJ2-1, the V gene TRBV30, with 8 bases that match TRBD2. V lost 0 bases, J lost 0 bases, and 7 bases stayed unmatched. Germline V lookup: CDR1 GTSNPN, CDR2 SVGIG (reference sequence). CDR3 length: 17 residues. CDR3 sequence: CAWSVRGGGISYNEQFF. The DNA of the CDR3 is TGTGCCTGGAGTGTAAGAGGCGGGGGGATCTCCTACAATGAGCAGTTCTTC. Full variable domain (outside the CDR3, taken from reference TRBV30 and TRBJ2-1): SQTIHQWPATLVQPVGSPLSLECTVEGTSNPNLYWYRQAAGRGLQLLFYSVGIGQISSEVPQNLSASRPQDRQFILSSKKLLLSDSGFYLCAWSVRGGGISYNEQFFGPGTRLTVL.

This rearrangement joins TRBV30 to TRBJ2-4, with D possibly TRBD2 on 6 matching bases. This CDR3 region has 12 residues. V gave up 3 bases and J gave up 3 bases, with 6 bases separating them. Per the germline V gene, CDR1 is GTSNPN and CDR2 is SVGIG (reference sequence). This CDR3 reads CAWRGGKNIQYF. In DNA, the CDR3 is TGTGCCTGGAGGGGGGGCAAAAACATTCAGTACTTC.

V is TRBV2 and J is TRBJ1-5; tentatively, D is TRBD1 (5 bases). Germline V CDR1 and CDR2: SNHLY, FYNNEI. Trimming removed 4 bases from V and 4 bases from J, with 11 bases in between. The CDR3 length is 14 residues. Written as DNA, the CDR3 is TGTGCCAGCAGTGTCGAGCAGGGTAATCAGCCCCAGCATTTT. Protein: CASSVEQGNQPQHF. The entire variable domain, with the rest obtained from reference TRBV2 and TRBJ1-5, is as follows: EPEVTQTPSHQVTQMGQEVILRCVPISNHLYFYWYRQILGQKVEFLVSFYNNEISEKSEIFDDQFSVERPDGSNFTLKIRSTKLEDSAMYFCASSVEQGNQPQHFGDGTRLSIL.

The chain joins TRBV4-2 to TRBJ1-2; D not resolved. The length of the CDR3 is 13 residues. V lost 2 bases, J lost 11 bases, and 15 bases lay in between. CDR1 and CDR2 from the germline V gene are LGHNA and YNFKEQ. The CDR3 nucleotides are TGTGCCAGCAGCCAACCCGAGGGTCCTGCGTACACCTTC. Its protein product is CASSQPEGPAYTF.

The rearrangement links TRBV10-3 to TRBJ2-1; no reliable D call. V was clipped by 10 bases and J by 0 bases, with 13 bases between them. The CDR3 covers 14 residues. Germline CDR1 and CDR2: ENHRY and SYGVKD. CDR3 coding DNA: TGTGCCACCGAAAGCGCCAGCTCCTACAATGAGCAGTTCTTC. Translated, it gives CATESASSYNEQFF.

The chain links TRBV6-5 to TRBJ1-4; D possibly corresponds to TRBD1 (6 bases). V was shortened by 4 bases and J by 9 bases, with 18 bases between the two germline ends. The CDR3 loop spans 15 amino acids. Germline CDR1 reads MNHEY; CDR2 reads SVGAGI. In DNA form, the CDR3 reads TGTGCCAGCAGTTCATCACAGGGCACTGGAAAAAAACTGTTTTTT. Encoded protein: CASSSSQGTGKKLFF.

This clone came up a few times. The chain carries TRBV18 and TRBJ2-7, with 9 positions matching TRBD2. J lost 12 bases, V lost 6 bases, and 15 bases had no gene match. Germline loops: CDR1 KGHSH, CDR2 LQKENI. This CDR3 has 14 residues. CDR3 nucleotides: TGTGCCAGCTCCCTGGGGCTAGCGGGGAGGGCCCTGTACTTC. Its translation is CASSLGLAGRALYF. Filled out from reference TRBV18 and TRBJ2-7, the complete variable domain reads NAGVMQNPRHLVRRRGQEARLRCSPMKGHSHVYWYRQLPEEGLKFMVYLQKENIIDESGMPKERFSAEFPKEGPSILRIQQVVRGDSAAYFCASSLGLAGRALYFGPGTRLTVT.

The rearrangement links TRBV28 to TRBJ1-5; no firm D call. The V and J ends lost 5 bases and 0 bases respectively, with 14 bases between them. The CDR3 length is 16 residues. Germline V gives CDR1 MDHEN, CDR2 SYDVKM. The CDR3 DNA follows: TGTGCCAGCAGTGAGGGCGGGTACAATAGCAATCAGCCCCAGCATTTT. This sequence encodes CASSEGGYNSNQPQHF. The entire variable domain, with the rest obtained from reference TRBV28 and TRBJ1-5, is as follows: DVKVTQSSRYLVKRTGEKVFLECVQDMDHENMFWYRQDPGLGLRLIYFSYDVKMKEKGDIPEGYSVSREKKERFSLILESASTNQTSMYLCASSEGGYNSNQPQHFGDGTRLSIL.

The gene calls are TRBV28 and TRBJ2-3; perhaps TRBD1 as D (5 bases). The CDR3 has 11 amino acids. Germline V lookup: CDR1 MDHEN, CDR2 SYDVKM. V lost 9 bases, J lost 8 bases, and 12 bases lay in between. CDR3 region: CASNRGTTQYF. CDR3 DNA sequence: TGTGCCAGTAATAGGGGAACTACGCAGTATTTT.

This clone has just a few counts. The CDR3 protein is CASSEAPNTPPNQPQHF. Written as DNA, the CDR3 is TGTGCCAGCAGTGAAGCGCCCAACACGCCACCAAATCAGCCCCAGCATTTT. The rearrangement joins TRBV6-1 to TRBJ1-5, with unresolved D. Germline lookup yields CDR1 MNHNS and CDR2 SASEGT. This CDR3 comprises 17 residues. V was pared by 0 bases and J by 4 bases, with 16 bases between.

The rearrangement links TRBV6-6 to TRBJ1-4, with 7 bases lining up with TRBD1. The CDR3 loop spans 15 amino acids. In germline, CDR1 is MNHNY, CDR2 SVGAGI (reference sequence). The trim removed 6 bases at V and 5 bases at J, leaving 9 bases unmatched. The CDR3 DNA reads TGTGCCAGCAGGTCCTCGGGACAGCCGAATGAAAAACTGTTTTTT. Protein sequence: CASRSSGQPNEKLFF.

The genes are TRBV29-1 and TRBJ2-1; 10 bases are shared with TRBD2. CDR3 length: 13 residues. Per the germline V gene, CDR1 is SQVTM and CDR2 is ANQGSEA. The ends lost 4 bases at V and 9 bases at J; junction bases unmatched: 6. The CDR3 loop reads CSVVRAGGVEQFF. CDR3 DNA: TGCAGCGTTGTAAGAGCGGGAGGGGTTGAGCAGTTCTTC.

CDR3 coding DNA: TGCGCCAGCAGCTTAAGCAGGGCCGGGCCCTACGAGCAGTACTTC. Protein product: CASSLSRAGPYEQYF. The rearrangement links TRBV5-1 to TRBJ2-7; D possibly corresponds to TRBD1 (5 bases). The germline V gene encodes CDR1 SGHRS and CDR2 YFSETQ. V lost 2 bases to trimming and J lost 2 bases, with 14 bases between them. CDR3 length: 15 amino acids.

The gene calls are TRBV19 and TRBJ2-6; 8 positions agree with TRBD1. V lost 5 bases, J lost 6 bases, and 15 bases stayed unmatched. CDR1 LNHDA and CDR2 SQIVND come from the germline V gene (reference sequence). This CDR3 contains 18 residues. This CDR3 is CASSPSDRGGFTANVLTF. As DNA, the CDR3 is TGTGCCAGTAGTCCCTCCGACAGGGGAGGTTTCACGGCCAACGTCCTGACTTTC.

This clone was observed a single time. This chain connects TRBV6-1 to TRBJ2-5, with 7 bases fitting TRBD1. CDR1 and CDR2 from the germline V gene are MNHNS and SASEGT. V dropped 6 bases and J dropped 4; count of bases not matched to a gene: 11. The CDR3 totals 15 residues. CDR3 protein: CASSATWGTAETQYF. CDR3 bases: TGTGCCAGCAGCGCCACTTGGGGGACAGCAGAGACCCAGTACTTC.

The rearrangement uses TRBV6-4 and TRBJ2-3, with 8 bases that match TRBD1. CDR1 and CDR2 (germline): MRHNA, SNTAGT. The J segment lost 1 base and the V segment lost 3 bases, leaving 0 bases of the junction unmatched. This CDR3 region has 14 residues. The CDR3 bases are TGTGCCAGCAGTGAACAGGGGGGCACAGATACGCAGTATTTT. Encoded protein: CASSEQGGTDTQYF.

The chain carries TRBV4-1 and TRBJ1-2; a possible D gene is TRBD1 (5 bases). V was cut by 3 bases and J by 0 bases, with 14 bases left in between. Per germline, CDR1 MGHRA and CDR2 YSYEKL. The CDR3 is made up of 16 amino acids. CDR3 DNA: TGCGCCAGCAGCCAGGACACAGGCACTGCTAACTATGGCTACACCTTC. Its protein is CASSQDTGTANYGYTF.

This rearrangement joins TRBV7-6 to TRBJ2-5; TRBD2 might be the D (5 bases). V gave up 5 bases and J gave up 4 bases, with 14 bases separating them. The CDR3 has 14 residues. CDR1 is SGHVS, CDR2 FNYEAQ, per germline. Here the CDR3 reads CASSPRTVRETQYF. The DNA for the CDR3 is TGTGCCAGCAGCCCGAGGACTGTCAGAGAGACCCAGTACTTC.

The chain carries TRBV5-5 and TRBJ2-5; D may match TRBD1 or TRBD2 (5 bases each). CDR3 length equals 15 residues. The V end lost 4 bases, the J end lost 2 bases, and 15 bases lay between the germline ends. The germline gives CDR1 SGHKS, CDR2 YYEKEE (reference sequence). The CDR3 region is CASSLGVRGQETQYF. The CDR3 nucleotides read TGTGCCAGCAGCCTGGGGGTACGGGGTCAAGAGACCCAGTACTTC.

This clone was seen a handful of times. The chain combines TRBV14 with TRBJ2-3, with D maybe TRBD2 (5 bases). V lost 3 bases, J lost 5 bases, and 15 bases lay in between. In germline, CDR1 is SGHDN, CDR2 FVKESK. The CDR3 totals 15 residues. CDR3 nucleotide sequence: TGTGCCAGCAGCCATGAGCTAGCAAGTGAAGATACGCAGTATTTT. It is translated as CASSHELASEDTQYF.

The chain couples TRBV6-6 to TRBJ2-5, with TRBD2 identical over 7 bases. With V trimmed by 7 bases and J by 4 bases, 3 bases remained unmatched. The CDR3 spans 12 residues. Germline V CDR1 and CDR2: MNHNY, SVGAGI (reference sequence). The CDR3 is CASKSGGETQYF. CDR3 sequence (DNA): TGTGCCAGCAAGTCGGGAGGAGAGACCCAGTACTTC.

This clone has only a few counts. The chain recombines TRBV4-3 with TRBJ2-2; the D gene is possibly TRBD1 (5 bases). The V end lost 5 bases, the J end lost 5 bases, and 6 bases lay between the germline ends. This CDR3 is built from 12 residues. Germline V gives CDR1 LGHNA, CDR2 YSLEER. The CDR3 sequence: CASSGQTGELFF. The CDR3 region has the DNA TGCGCCAGCAGCGGACAAACCGGGGAGCTGTTTTTT.

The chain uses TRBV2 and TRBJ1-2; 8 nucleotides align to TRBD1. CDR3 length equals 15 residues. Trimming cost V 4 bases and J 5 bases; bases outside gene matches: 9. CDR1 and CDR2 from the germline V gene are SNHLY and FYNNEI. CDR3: CASSGTGSARYGYTF. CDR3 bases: TGTGCCAGCAGTGGGACAGGGAGTGCGCGATATGGCTACACCTTC. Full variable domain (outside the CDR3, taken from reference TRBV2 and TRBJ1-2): EPEVTQTPSHQVTQMGQEVILRCVPISNHLYFYWYRQILGQKVEFLVSFYNNEISEKSEIFDDQFSVERPDGSNFTLKIRSTKLEDSAMYFCASSGTGSARYGYTFGSGTRLTVV.